The clone carrying this T cell receptor (beta chain) has at least ten counts. Different DNA sequences within this sample yield the same CDR3. Of the isolated RNA, all was reverse transcribed, and so the sequenced material was expressed TCRB transcripts. Naive, central memory and regulatory T cell samples yielded some 3.9 million reads on average. Clones were sequenced by immunoSEQ multiplex PCR, and TCRdb holds only the in-frame ones, with some missing. The table records under 450,000 clones, approximately 15% of them present only once. The sample originates from a study of beta chain features in type 1 diabetes. Study context: Over all samples combined, around 110 million sorted cells were examined.

The sample comprised naive CD4+ T cells from blood. This receptor was taken from a young man in good health.

CDR3 DNA: TGTGCCAGCAGCTTCACTAACTATGGCTACACCTTC. Protein product: CASSFTNYGYTF. The rearrangement joins TRBV7-9 to TRBJ1-2, with no clear D. Germline V gene lookup returns CDR1 SEHNR and CDR2 FQNEAQ (reference sequence). This CDR3 spans 12 amino acids. V was shortened by 3 bases and J by 0 bases, with 2 bases between the two germline ends.